This T cell receptor beta chain is from a study of regulatory T cells in long-lasting Graves disease. Overall study findings and caveats: Persistent disease was associated with favored TRBV28 usage and with favored use of TRBJ1-2 and TRBJ2-5.

This CDR3 is 14 amino acids long. V lost 4 bases and J 4 bases, leaving 14 bases between the germline ends. The germline gives CDR1 LGHDT, CDR2 YNNKEL (reference sequence). Regarding this clonotype: What it recognizes is unknown.

The time point is: newly diagnosed GD, antithyroid drugs for less than 3 months. The TCR library used RNA extracted from PBMCs. Libraries of TCR beta came from iRepertoire HTBI primers plus Arm-PCR of CDR3 regions. From the multiplex PCR reads, TCRdb called clonotypes with MiXCR, one entry per CDR3 protein. Of about 540,000 distinct CDR3 sequences detected, roughly 14% appear once; the ten largest clones hold roughly a tenth. These records were also assigned to another study, of T cells in Graves' hyperthyroidism and ophthalmopathy. That work states: Patients between 18 and 65 years old had hyperthyroidism, newly diagnosed and lasting under 2 months. Most expanded thyroid clonotypes above 0.001 also appeared in blood.

The receptor was isolated from a man aged 25-45 years with Graves disease. The V and J genes are TRBV3-1 and TRBJ2-7; TRBD1 or TRBD2 may be the D gene (5 bases each). The sequenced sample was peripheral blood mononuclear cells (PBMCs), obtained at new diagnosis, from a patient treated with antithyroid drugs. CDR3 in amino acids: CASSPSVEGYEQYF. In nucleotides, the CDR3 is TGTGCCAGCAGCCCCAGTGTCGAGGGGTACGAGCAGTACTTC.